This T cell receptor (beta chain) was identified in a study of identical twins. TCRdb fed the 5' RACE reads into MiXCR, producing one record per CDR3 protein. The sample has around 550,000 distinct CDR3 sequences; about 16% are singletons. This CDR3 is built from 15 residues. Trimming left V 1 base short and J 1 base short, with 7 bases between. Germline CDR1 is SEHNR and CDR2 is FQNEAQ (reference sequence). Separately, the same data were catalogued under a study of yellow fever vaccine responses in identical twins.

The J gene is TRBJ2-2, the V gene TRBV7-9, with a weak D call TRBD1 (5 bases). The source of this sequence is a young woman in good health. The sample taken for sequencing was CD4+ T cells sorted from blood. The CDR3 spells CASSLDDRNTGELFF. The CDR3 nucleotides read TGTGCCAGCAGCTTAGACGACAGGAACACCGGGGAGCTGTTTTTT. Together with reference TRBV7-9 and TRBJ2-2, the CDR3 gives the full variable domain: DTGVSQNPRHKITKRGQNVTFRCDPISEHNRLYWYRQTLGQGPEFLTYFQNEAQLEKSRLLSDRFSAERPKGSFSTLEIQRTEQGDSAMYLCASSLDDRNTGELFFGEGSRLTVL.